A selection of T cell receptor beta chains follows, all from one sample in a study of blood T cells in healthy people across ages. TCRdb re-called the 5' RACE reads with MiXCR, one entry per CDR3 protein. Here the sample spans about 1.8 million distinct CDR3 sequences, just under 50% being singletons. The material sequenced was blood. The receptors were gathered from a woman in her 40s in good health. The CDR3 runs from the conserved cysteine through the conserved F or W. A D gene is named only where the DNA matches it firmly. A row's size may be missing; if present it is once, few, many or a size class.

>TRBJ2-3|TRBV4-2|TRBD2|-
CASSPSERGDGDTQYF
TGTGCCAGCAGCCCCTCCGAGCGGGGGGATGGAGATACGCAGTATTTT
>TRBJ2-7|TRBV5-1|TRBD2|many
CASSLARGAYEQYF
TGTGCCAGCAGTTTAGCGCGGGGGGCGTACGAGCAGTACTTC
>TRBJ2-4|TRBV4-3|TRBD2|-
CASSPVTFTSGRTEQYF
TGCGCCAGCAGCCCCGTTACTTTCACTAGCGGGAGGACCGAGCAATACTTC
>TRBJ1-1|TRBV7-7|-|-
CASSPGGHRGGMNTEAFF
TGTGCTAGCAGTCCAGGTGGACATCGGGGGGGTATGAACACTGAAGCTTTCTTT
>TRBJ2-6|TRBV18|-|-
CASSPRSQISGANVLTF
TGTGCCAGCTCACCAAGGTCGCAAATCTCTGGGGCCAACGTCCTGACTTTC
>TRBJ2-5|TRBV9|-|few
CASSVDLETQYF
TGTGCCAGCAGCGTAGATTTGGAGACCCAGTACTTC
>TRBJ2-1|TRBV5-1|-|-
CASSSPAPGNEQFF
TGCGCCAGCAGCTCCCCCGCACCCGGGAATGAGCAGTTCTTC
>TRBJ2-3|TRBV29-1|TRBD1|few
CSVVLPGTGTTDTQYF
TGCAGCGTAGTTTTACCCGGGACAGGGACCACAGATACGCAGTATTTT
>TRBJ2-7|TRBV27|-|few
CASSFSGGPLLYEQYF
TGTGCCAGCAGTTTCTCGGGGGGCCCCCTACTTTACGAGCAGTACTTC
>TRBJ2-3|TRBV4-1|-|few
CASSQVEGAADTQYF
TGCGCCAGCAGCCAAGTGGAGGGGGCGGCAGATACGCAGTATTTT
>TRBJ2-1|TRBV27|-|-
CASSFAGGRVINEQFF
TGTGCCAGCAGTTTTGCAGGGGGGCGGGTTATCAATGAGCAGTTCTTC
>TRBJ2-4|TRBV12-3/TRBV12-4|TRBD2|few
CASSFPPAGKNIQYF
TGTGCCAGCAGTTTCCCGCCAGCGGGAAAAAACATTCAGTACTTC
>TRBJ2-3|TRBV7-7|-|-
CASSLLVGATQYF
TGTGCTAGCAGCTTACTTGTGGGTGCGACGCAGTATTTT